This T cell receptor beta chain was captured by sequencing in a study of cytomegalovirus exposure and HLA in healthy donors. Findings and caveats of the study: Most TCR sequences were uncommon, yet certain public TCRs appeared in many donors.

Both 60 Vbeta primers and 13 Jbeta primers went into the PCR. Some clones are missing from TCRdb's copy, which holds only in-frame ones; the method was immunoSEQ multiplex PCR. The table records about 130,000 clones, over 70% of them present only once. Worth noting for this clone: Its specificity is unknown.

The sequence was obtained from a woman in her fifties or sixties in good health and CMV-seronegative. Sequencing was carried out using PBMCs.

CDR3 DNA sequence: TGCAGCGTACCGGGACAGGGGTCCTTAGGCGGGGAGCTGTTTTTT. Its protein product is CSVPGQGSLGGELFF. The rearrangement links TRBV29-1 to TRBJ2-2, with 10 bases aligning to TRBD1. The germline CDR1 and CDR2 sequences are SQVTM and ANQGSEA. V lost 6 bases and J lost 7; bases outside the gene matches: 11. The length of the CDR3 is 15 residues.